These 10 T cell receptor beta chains were all obtained from the same sample, sequenced in a study of blood T cell repertoires in COVID-19. TCRdb keeps only in-frame clones here, not all; method: immunoSEQ multiplex PCR. Of about 120,000 clones detected, 86% appear once; the ten largest clones hold 3.5% to 5%. Sequenced: peripheral blood. These receptors were taken from a man aged 40-50 years with acute or convalescent COVID-19.

Written as DNA, the CDR3 is TGTGCCAGCAGTCAACAGGGGGGCAATCAGCCCCAGCATTTT. Translation gives CASSQQGGNQPQHF. The V gene is TRBV2, the J gene TRBJ1-5; TRBD1 matches 8 bases. Germline CDR1 SNHLY, CDR2 FYNNEI. J lost 2 bases, V lost 5 bases, and 2 bases had no gene match. The CDR3 totals 14 residues.

This clone was detected only a few times. The J gene is TRBJ1-1, the V gene TRBV6-5, with D perhaps TRBD1 (6 bases). In germline, CDR1 is MNHEY, CDR2 SVGAGI. V was shortened by 8 bases and J by 3 bases, with 16 bases between the two germline ends. The CDR3 contains 14 residues. The CDR3 sequence is CASWEGDRYTEAFF. The CDR3, as DNA: TGTGCCAGCTGGGAGGGAGACAGGTACACTGAAGCTTTCTTT.

This clone was counted only a few times. The chain joins TRBV7-2 to TRBJ1-5; the D gene is possibly TRBD1 (5 bases). The germline CDR1 and CDR2 sequences are SGHTA and FQGNSA. V dropped 1 base and J dropped 5 bases, with 12 bases sitting between them. The CDR3 sequence is 15 residues long. The CDR3 coding sequence is TGTGCCAGCAGCTTAGAAAGGGGAAGGGATCAGCCCCAGCATTTT. The encoded protein is CASSLERGRDQPQHF.

This clone has just one count. The chain links TRBV11-2 to TRBJ2-7; 8 nucleotides match TRBD1. The V gene end was trimmed by 4 bases and the J gene end by 4 bases; junction bases not matched to a gene: 3. This CDR3 is built from 13 residues. CDR1 is SGHAT and CDR2 is FQNNGV in the germline V gene. In nucleotides, the CDR3 is TGTGCCAGCAGCTGGAGGACAGGGTACGAGCAGTACTTC. Its translation is CASSWRTGYEQYF. The whole variable domain, remainder taken from reference TRBV11-2 and TRBJ2-7, is EAGVAQSPRYKIIEKRQSVAFWCNPISGHATLYWYQQILGQGPKLLIQFQNNGVVDDSQLPKDRFSAERLKGVDSTLKIQPAKLEDSAVYLCASSWRTGYEQYFGPGTRLTVT.

V is TRBV7-2 and J is TRBJ1-5; D is unclear. This CDR3 is built from 15 residues. Between the trimmed V and J ends, which lost 5 bases and 7 bases, there was a span of 18 bases. CDR1 and CDR2 (germline): SGHTA, FQGNSA. CDR3 loop: CASSPRTGEGQPQHF. DNA of the CDR3: TGTGCCAGCAGCCCGCGGACCGGGGAGGGACAGCCCCAGCATTTT.

This chain links TRBV4-1 with TRBJ2-7; 8 bases fit TRBD1. The CDR3 consists of 16 residues. J lost 6 bases, V lost 4 bases, and 14 bases had no gene match. Germline CDR1 MGHRA, CDR2 YSYEKL. Here the CDR3 reads CASSLILGQGLGEQYF. CDR3 DNA sequence: TGCGCCAGCAGCCTCATATTAGGACAGGGTCTTGGCGAGCAGTACTTC.

This chain links TRBV20-1 with TRBJ1-1; perhaps TRBD1 as D (6 bases). V gave up 6 bases and J gave up 2 bases, with 16 bases separating them. The CDR3 is made up of 14 amino acids. Germline CDR1 reads DFQATT; CDR2 reads SNEGSKA (reference sequence). The chain's CDR3 is CSASQGFPNTEAFF. The CDR3 DNA follows: TGCAGTGCAAGTCAGGGGTTCCCTAACACTGAAGCTTTCTTT.

The chain carries TRBV5-1 and TRBJ2-2; tentative D call: TRBD2 (6 bases). Trimming removed 2 bases at V and 4 bases at J, with 15 bases between. Germline V gene sequence: CDR1 SGHRS, CDR2 YFSETQ. The CDR3 totals 16 residues. CDR3 bases: TGCGCCAGCAGCTTATTCACTAGCTCGGTCACCGGGGAGCTGTTTTTT. Translating gives CASSLFTSSVTGELFF.

CDR3 bases: TGTGCCTGGAGTGTAGGACAGGGAACTCAGCCCCAGCATTTT. Translation: CAWSVGQGTQPQHF. The chain links TRBV30 to TRBJ1-5, with 8 nucleotides matching TRBD1. CDR1 is GTSNPN, CDR2 SVGIG, per germline (reference sequence). Trimming removed 0 bases from V and 6 bases from J; junction bases left unmatched: 4. CDR3 length equals 14 residues.

This clone appeared a few times. The chain uses TRBV30 and TRBJ2-5; D unclear. In germline, CDR1 is GTSNPN, CDR2 SVGIG (reference sequence). The CDR3 is 15 amino acids. The ends were cut back, 0 bases at V and 0 bases at J, with 11 bases in the middle. The CDR3: CAWSVARVYQETQYF. As DNA, the CDR3 is TGTGCCTGGAGTGTAGCCCGCGTTTACCAAGAGACCCAGTACTTC.